The clone carrying this T cell receptor (beta chain) ranks as large. Its target is unknown. Each and every patient relapsed after autologous stem cell transplantation, and patients got differing brentuximab vedotin exposure. The germline gives CDR1 LNHDA, CDR2 SQIVND (reference sequence). The CDR3 has 15 amino acids. With 5 bases clipped from V and 7 bases from J, the junction kept 6 bases outside the gene matches. The data belong to a study of PD-1 blockade in classical Hodgkin lymphoma. Broader study findings: Patients starting nivolumab under 1 year after ASCT were excluded.

Only in-frame clones appear in the TCRdb table, and some are missing; sequencing was by immunoSEQ multiplex PCR. The sample yields under 5,500 clones, around 65% seen once. The sequence was collected from a human donor with classical Hodgkin lymphoma. Sequencing used peripheral blood mononuclear cells (PBMCs), obtained at baseline. The rearrangement links TRBV19 to TRBJ2-4, with 12 bases aligning to TRBD2. The CDR3 nucleotides are TGTGCCAGTAGTTTGACTAGCGGGAGTTTGAACATTCAGTACTTC. This encodes CASSLTSGSLNIQYF. The variable domain in full, completed from reference TRBV19 and TRBJ2-4, reads DGGITQSPKYLFRKEGQNVTLSCEQNLNHDAMYWYRQDPGQGLRLIYYSQIVNDFQKGDIAEGYSVSREKKESFPLTVTSAQKNPTAFYLCASSLTSGSLNIQYFGAGTRLSVL.